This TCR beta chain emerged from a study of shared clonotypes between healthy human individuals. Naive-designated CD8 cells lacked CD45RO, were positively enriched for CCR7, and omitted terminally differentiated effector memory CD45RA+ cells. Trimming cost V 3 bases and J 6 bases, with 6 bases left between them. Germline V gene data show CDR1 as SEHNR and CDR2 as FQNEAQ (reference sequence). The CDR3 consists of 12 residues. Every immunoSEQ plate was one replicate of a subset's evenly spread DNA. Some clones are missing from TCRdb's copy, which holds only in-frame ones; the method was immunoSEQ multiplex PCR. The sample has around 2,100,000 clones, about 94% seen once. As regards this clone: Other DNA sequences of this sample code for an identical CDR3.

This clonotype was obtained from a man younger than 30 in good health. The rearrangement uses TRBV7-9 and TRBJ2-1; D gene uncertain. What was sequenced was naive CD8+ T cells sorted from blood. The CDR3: CASSFSGNEQFF. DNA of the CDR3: TGTGCCAGCAGCTTCTCAGGCAATGAGCAGTTCTTC.